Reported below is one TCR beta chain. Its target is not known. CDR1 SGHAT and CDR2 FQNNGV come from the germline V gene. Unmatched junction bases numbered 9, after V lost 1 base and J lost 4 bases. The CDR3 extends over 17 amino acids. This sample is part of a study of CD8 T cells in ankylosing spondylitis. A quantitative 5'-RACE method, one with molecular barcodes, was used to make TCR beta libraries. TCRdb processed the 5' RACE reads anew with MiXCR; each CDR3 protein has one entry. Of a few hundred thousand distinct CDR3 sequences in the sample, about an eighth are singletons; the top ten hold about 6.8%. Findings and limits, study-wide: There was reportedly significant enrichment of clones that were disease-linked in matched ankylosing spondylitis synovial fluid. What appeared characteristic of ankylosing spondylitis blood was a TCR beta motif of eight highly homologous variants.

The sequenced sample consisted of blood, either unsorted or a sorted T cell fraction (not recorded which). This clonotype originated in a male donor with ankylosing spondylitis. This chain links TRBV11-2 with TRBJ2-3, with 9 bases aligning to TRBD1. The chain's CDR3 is CASSLGPGTGLSDTQYF. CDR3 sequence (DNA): TGTGCCAGCAGCTTAGGCCCCGGGACAGGGTTGTCAGATACGCAGTATTTT.